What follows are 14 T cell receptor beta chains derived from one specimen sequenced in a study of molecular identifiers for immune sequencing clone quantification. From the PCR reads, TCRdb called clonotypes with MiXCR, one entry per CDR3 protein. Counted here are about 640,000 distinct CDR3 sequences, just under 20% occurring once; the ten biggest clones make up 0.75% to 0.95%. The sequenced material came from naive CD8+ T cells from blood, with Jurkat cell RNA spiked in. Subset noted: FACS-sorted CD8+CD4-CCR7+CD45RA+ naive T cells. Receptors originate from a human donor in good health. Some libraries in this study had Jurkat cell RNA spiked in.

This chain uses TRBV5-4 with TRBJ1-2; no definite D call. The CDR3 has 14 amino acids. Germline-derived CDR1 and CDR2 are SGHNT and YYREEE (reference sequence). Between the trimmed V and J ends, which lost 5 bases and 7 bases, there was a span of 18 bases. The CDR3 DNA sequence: TGTGCCAGCAGACTCGGACCGAAGTTGTCTGGCTACACCTTC. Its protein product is CASRLGPKLSGYTF.

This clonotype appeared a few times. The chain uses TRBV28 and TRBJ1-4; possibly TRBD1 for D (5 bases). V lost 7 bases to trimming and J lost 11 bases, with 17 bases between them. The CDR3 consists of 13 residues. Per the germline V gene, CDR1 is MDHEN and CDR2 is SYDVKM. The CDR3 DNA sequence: TGTGCCAGCAACGGTGGATGGGGGGGGAAACTGTTTTTT. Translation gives CASNGGWGGKLFF.

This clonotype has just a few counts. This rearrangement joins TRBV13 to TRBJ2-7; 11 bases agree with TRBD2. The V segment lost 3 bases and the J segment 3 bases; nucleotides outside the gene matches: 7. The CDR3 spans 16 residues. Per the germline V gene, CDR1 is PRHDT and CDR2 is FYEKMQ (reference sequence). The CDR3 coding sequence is TGTGCCAGCAGCTTGGGGCCGGGGACTAGCGGCTACGAGCAGTACTTC. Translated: CASSLGPGTSGYEQYF.

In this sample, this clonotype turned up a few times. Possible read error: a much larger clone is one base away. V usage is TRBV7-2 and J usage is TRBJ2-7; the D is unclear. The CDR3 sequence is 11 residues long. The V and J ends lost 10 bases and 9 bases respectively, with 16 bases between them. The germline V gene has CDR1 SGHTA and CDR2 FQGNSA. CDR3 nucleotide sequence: TGTGCCAACATGCTTGGGGTCGGGCAGTACTTC. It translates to CANMLGVGQYF. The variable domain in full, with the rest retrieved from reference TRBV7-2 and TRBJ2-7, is GAGVSQSPSNKVTEKGKDVELRCDPISGHTALYWYRQSLGQGLEFLIYFQGNSAPDKSGLPSDRFSAERTGGSVSTLTIQRTQQEDSAVYLCANMLGVGQYFGPGTRLTVT.

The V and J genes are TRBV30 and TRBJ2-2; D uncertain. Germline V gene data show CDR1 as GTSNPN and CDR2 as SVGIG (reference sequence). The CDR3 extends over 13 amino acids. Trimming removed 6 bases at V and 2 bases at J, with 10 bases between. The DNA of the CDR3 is TGTGCCTGCCAGGCCACAAACACCGGGGAGCTGTTTTTT. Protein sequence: CACQATNTGELFF.

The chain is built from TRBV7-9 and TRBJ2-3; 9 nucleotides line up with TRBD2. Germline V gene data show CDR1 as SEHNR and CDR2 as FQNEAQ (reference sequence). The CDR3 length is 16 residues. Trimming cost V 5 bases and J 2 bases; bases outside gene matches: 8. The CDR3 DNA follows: TGTGCCAGCAGCAACACGCGGGGGGGGGACACAGATACGCAGTATTTT. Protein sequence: CASSNTRGGDTDTQYF. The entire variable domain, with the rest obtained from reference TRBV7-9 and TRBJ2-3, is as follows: DTGVSQNPRHKITKRGQNVTFRCDPISEHNRLYWYRQTLGQGPEFLTYFQNEAQLEKSRLLSDRFSAERPKGSFSTLEIQRTEQGDSAMYLCASSNTRGGDTDTQYFGPGTRLTVL.

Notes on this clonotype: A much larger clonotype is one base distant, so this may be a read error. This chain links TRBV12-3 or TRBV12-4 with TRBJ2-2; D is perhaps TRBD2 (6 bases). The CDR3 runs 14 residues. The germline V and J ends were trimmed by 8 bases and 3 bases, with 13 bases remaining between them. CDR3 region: CASCRLVDTGELFF. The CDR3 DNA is TGTGCCAGCTGTCGACTAGTGGACACCGGGGAGCTGTTTTTT.

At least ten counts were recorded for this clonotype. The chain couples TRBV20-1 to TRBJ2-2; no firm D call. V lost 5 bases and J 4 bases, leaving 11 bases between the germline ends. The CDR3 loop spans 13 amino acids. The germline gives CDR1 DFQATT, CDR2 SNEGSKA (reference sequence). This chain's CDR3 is CSAFRTLTGELFF. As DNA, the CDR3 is TGCAGTGCTTTTCGTACACTCACCGGGGAGCTGTTTTTT.

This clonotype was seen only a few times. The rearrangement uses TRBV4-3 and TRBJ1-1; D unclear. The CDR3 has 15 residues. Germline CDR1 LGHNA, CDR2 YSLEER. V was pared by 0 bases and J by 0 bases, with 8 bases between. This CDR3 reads CASSQDRILNTEAFF. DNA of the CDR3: TGCGCCAGCAGCCAAGACCGGATACTGAACACTGAAGCTTTCTTT.

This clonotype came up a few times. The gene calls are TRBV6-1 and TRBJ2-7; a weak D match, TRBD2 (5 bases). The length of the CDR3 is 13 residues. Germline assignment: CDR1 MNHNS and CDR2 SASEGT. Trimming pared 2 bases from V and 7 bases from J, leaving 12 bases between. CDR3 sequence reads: CASSEWGEWEQYF. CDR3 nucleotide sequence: TGTGCCAGCAGTGAATGGGGAGAGTGGGAGCAGTACTTC.

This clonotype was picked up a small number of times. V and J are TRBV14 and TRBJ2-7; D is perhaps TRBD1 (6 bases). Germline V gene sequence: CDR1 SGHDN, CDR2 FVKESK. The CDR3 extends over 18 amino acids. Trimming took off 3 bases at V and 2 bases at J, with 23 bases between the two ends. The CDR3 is CASSQDSYTGSFAYEQYF. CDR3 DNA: TGTGCCAGCAGCCAGGACTCTTATACAGGGAGTTTCGCCTACGAGCAGTACTTC.

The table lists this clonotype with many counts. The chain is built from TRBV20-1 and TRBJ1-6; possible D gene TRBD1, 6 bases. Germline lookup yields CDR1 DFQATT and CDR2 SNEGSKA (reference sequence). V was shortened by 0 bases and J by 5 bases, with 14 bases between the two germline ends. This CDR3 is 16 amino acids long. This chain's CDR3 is CSARDQTGFHNSPLHF. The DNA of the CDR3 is TGCAGTGCTAGAGATCAAACAGGGTTTCATAATTCACCCCTCCACTTT.

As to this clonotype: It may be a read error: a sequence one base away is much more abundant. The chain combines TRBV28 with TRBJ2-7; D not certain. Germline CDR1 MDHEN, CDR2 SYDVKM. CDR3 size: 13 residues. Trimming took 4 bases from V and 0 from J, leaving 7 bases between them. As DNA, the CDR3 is TGTGCCAGCAGTTCAGCCTTCTCCTACGAGCAGTACTTC. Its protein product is CASSSAFSYEQYF.

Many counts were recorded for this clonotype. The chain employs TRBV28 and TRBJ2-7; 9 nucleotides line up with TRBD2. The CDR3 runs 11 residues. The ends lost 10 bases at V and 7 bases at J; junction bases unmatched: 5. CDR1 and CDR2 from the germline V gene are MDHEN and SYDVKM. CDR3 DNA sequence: TGTGCCATCCACAGCGGGGGGGAGCAGTACTTC. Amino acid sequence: CAIHSGGEQYF.